Listed here are 20 T cell receptor beta chains from one sample, sequenced in a study of blood T cell repertoires in COVID-19. Profiled with immunoSEQ multiplex PCR; TCRdb holds only in-frame clones, not every one. The sample consists of around 400,000 clones, about 87% of them appearing once. The sample taken for sequencing was peripheral blood. Receptors originate from a woman aged 55 to 70 with COVID-19, enrolled during active disease.

The chain links TRBV27 to TRBJ2-1, with 13 bases matching TRBD2. V was clipped by 5 bases and J by 8 bases; unmatched bases: 12. The germline V gene has CDR1 MNHEY and CDR2 SMNVEV (reference sequence). This CDR3 contains 17 residues. The CDR3 DNA reads TGTGCCAGCAGTCTCAGACTAGCGGGGGGTCTGGGTCATGAGCAGTTCTTC. Its protein product is CASSLRLAGGLGHEQFF.

The chain joins TRBV27 to TRBJ1-6; TRBD1 matches 8 bases. J was trimmed by 10 bases and V by 8 bases; bases with no gene match: 4. CDR1 MNHEY and CDR2 SMNVEV come from the germline V gene (reference sequence). The CDR3 is 12 residues long. The CDR3 DNA sequence: TGTGCCAGCGGACAGGGTACCTCACCCCTCCACTTT. Protein product: CASGQGTSPLHF.

This chain links TRBV4-2 with TRBJ1-5; TRBD1 agrees at 7 bases. The V gene's germline CDR1 is LGHNA and CDR2 YNFKEQ. V lost 4 bases, J lost 5 bases, and 8 bases stayed unmatched. The CDR3 runs 15 residues. The CDR3, as DNA: TGTGCCAGCAGCCTCACAGGGGAACTTTATCAGCCCCAGCATTTT. This codes for CASSLTGELYQPQHF.

This clone was detected only a few times. The chain combines TRBV28 with TRBJ1-2; 8 bases agree with TRBD1. Germline CDR1 and CDR2: MDHEN and SYDVKM. This CDR3 region has 12 residues. Trimming cost V 11 bases and J 7 bases; bases outside gene matches: 9. CDR3 region: CAGQGSVGGYTF. The CDR3 DNA reads as TGTGCCGGACAGGGTTCGGTGGGTGGCTACACCTTC.

This clone appeared once. The chain joins TRBV11-2 to TRBJ1-1, with 7 bases aligning to TRBD1. Germline CDR1 SGHAT, CDR2 FQNNGV. V dropped 1 base and J dropped 5; count of bases not matched to a gene: 7. This CDR3 has 15 residues. CDR3 coding DNA: TGTGCCAGCAGCTTAGTAGGCAGGGGGGATACTGAAGCTTTCTTT. The encoded protein is CASSLVGRGDTEAFF.

The chain has TRBV7-9 and TRBJ1-1; D unresolved. This CDR3 has 14 residues. Trimming removed 7 bases at V and 1 base at J, with 13 bases between. From germline, CDR1 is SEHNR and CDR2 FQNEAQ (reference sequence). The CDR3 sequence is CASTFAAGNTEAFF. CDR3 nucleotide sequence: TGTGCCAGCACCTTCGCCGCAGGGAACACTGAAGCTTTCTTT. Complete variable domain (other parts from reference TRBV7-9 and TRBJ1-1): DTGVSQNPRHKITKRGQNVTFRCDPISEHNRLYWYRQTLGQGPEFLTYFQNEAQLEKSRLLSDRFSAERPKGSFSTLEIQRTEQGDSAMYLCASTFAAGNTEAFFGQGTRLTVV.

The chain uses TRBV28 and TRBJ1-6; 7 positions match TRBD1. Per the germline V gene, CDR1 is MDHEN and CDR2 is SYDVKM. Trimming removed 4 bases from V and 10 bases from J; junction bases left unmatched: 7. The CDR3 length is 14 residues. Written as DNA, the CDR3 is TGTGCCAGCAGTTGGGGCCCCAGGGGGTCACCCCTCCACTTT. Residues: CASSWGPRGSPLHF.

The chain recombines TRBV18 with TRBJ1-6, with TRBD1 as a possible D gene (6 bases). The V gene lost 1 base and the J gene lost 11 bases, with 15 bases spanning the gap. This CDR3 comprises 15 residues. Germline lookup yields CDR1 KGHSH and CDR2 LQKENI. CDR3 protein: CASSPQGVLGTPLHF. The CDR3 bases are TGTGCCAGCTCACCACAGGGGGTCCTAGGTACACCCCTCCACTTT.

The chain has TRBV19 and TRBJ1-5; 7 bases map to TRBD1. The CDR3 is 13 amino acids. With 11 bases clipped from V and 4 bases from J, the junction kept 8 bases outside the gene matches. Germline V gives CDR1 LNHDA, CDR2 SQIVND (reference sequence). The CDR3 coding sequence is TGTGCCGGCGCGACAGGGACAAATCAGCCCCAGCATTTT. Translating gives CAGATGTNQPQHF.

The J gene is TRBJ1-2, the V gene TRBV2; D perhaps matches TRBD1 (6 bases). With 6 bases removed from V and 4 bases from J, the gap between germline ends came to 15 bases. Germline lookup yields CDR1 SNHLY and CDR2 FYNNEI. This CDR3 is built from 14 residues. For the CDR3, the DNA is TGTGCCAGCAGGGTGGACAGCGTTTTCTATGGCTACACCTTC. Protein sequence: CASRVDSVFYGYTF.

J is TRBJ2-5 and V is TRBV6-5, with a tentative D call TRBD2 (6 bases). CDR3 length equals 15 residues. Germline V gives CDR1 MNHEY, CDR2 SVGAGI. V lost 6 bases to trimming and J lost 5 bases, with 19 bases between them. The CDR3 loop reads CASRGLGTAHETQYF. The CDR3 DNA reads TGTGCCAGCAGGGGGCTTGGGACTGCGCACGAGACCCAGTACTTC.

This chain links TRBV29-1 with TRBJ2-1, with 14 bases fitting TRBD2. V lost 3 bases to trimming and J lost 9 bases; unmatched junction nucleotides: 7. This CDR3 has 15 amino acids. Germline V gives CDR1 SQVTM, CDR2 ANQGSEA. CDR3 sequence reads: CSVDRLAGGPGEQFF. CDR3 DNA sequence: TGCAGCGTTGATAGACTAGCGGGGGGGCCCGGTGAGCAGTTCTTC.

The gene calls are TRBV5-1 and TRBJ2-3; possible D gene TRBD2, 6 bases. The CDR3 is made up of 15 amino acids. V lost 4 bases to trimming and J lost 4 bases, with 16 bases between them. Per germline, CDR1 SGHRS and CDR2 YFSETQ. CDR3 nucleotide sequence: TGCGCCAGCAGCCCCCAGGGAGGTTTATCAGATACGCAGTATTTT. The encoded protein is CASSPQGGLSDTQYF.

The chain employs TRBV28 and TRBJ1-1; D perhaps matches TRBD1 (5 bases). The germline V and J ends were trimmed by 8 bases and 6 bases, with 16 bases remaining between them. From germline, CDR1 is MDHEN and CDR2 SYDVKM. The CDR3 is 13 amino acids. This CDR3 reads CASGPHTGAEAFF. The CDR3 region has the DNA TGTGCCAGCGGGCCACACACAGGAGCTGAAGCTTTCTTT.

The gene calls are TRBV30 and TRBJ2-5; TRBD1 aligns across 8 bases. V lost 1 base to trimming and J lost 1 base; unmatched junction nucleotides: 5. CDR3 size: 15 residues. Germline-derived CDR1 and CDR2 are GTSNPN and SVGIG (reference sequence). Here the CDR3 reads CAWSGARGRQETQYF. In DNA, the CDR3 is TGTGCCTGGAGTGGTGCCAGGGGGCGCCAAGAGACCCAGTACTTC.

J is TRBJ2-7 and V is TRBV11-1; D gene ambiguous. The V end was cut by 3 bases, the J end by 4 bases, with 7 bases between. The CDR3 contains 12 residues. In germline, CDR1 is SGHAT, CDR2 FQDESV (reference sequence). The CDR3 DNA reads as TGTGCCAGCAGCTTTCAGAAATACGAGCAGTACTTC. Protein product: CASSFQKYEQYF.

The chain uses TRBV19 and TRBJ2-7; D might be TRBD2 (5 bases). The CDR3 runs to 14 residues. Per germline, CDR1 LNHDA and CDR2 SQIVND (reference sequence). Trimming shortened V by 4 bases and J by 4 bases, and 14 bases separated the two germline ends. DNA of the CDR3: TGTGCCAGTAGTAAAGGCGGACTGTTATACGAGCAGTACTTC. Protein product: CASSKGGLLYEQYF.

The chain uses TRBV5-1 and TRBJ2-3; the D gene is possibly TRBD1 (5 bases). The CDR3 is 12 amino acids. V lost 4 bases, J lost 6 bases, and 9 bases lay in between. Per the germline V gene, CDR1 is SGHRS and CDR2 is YFSETQ. DNA of the CDR3: TGCGCCAGCAGCCTGAGACAGGATACGCAGTATTTT. Its protein is CASSLRQDTQYF.

The chain combines TRBV28 with TRBJ2-7, with 7 nucleotides matching TRBD1. Germline V gene lookup returns CDR1 MDHEN and CDR2 SYDVKM. The CDR3 is 15 residues long. V was pared by 3 bases and J by 1 base, with 6 bases of the junction left unmatched. Written as DNA, the CDR3 is TGTGCCAGCAGTTTCAAGGGACAGCATTCCTACGAGCAGTACTTC. Translating gives CASSFKGQHSYEQYF. Full variable domain (outside the CDR3, taken from reference TRBV28 and TRBJ2-7): DVKVTQSSRYLVKRTGEKVFLECVQDMDHENMFWYRQDPGLGLRLIYFSYDVKMKEKGDIPEGYSVSREKKERFSLILESASTNQTSMYLCASSFKGQHSYEQYFGPGTRLTVT.

V gene TRBV7-8 combines with J gene TRBJ1-2; possible D gene TRBD1, 6 bases. The CDR3 is made up of 13 amino acids. Trimming left V 5 bases short and J 3 bases short, with 10 bases between. Germline V gene lookup returns CDR1 SGHVS and CDR2 FQNEAQ. The CDR3 DNA reads as TGTGCCAGCAGCCGGACAGAAGACTATGGCTACACCTTC. This translates into CASSRTEDYGYTF.